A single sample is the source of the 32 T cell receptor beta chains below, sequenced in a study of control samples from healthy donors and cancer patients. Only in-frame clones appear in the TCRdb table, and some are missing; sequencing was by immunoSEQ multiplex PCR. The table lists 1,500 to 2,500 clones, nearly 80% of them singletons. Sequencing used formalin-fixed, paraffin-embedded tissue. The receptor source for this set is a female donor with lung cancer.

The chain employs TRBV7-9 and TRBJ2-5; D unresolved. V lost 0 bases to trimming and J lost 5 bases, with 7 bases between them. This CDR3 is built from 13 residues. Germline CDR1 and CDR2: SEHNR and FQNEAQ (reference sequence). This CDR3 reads CASSLAGFETQYF. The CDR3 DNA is TGTGCCAGCAGCTTAGCAGGGTTTGAGACCCAGTACTTC.

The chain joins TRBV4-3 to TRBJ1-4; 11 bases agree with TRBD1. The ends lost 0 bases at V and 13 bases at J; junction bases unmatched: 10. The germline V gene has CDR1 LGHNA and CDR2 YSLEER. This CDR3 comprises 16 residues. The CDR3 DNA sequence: TGCGCCAGCAGCCAAGATCTAGGGACAGGGGGTTTTAGACTGTTTTTT. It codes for CASSQDLGTGGFRLFF.

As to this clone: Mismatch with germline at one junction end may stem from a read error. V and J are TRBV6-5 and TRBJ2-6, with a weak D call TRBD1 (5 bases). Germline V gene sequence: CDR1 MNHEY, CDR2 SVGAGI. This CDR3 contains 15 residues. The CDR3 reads CASSYSRAGANVLTF. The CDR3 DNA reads TGTGCCAGCAGTTACTCCCGGGCTGGGGCCAATGTCCTGACTTTC.

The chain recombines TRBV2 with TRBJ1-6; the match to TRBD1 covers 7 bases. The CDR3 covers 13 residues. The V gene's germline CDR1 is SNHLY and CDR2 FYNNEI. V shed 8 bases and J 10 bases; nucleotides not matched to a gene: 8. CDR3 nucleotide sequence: TGTGCCAGCCGGGACAGTTACGTATCACCCCTCCACTTT. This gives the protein CASRDSYVSPLHF.

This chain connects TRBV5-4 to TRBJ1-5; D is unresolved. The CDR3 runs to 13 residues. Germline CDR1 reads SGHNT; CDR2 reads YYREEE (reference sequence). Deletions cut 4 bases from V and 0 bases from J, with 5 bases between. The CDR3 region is CASSGNSNQPQHF. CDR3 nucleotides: TGTGCCAGCAGCGGAAATAGCAATCAGCCCCAGCATTTT.

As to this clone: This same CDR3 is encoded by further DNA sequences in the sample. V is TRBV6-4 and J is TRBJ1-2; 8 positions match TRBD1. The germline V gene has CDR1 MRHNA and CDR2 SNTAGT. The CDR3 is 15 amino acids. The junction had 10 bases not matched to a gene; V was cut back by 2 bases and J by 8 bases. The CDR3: CASSDTGQGVGGYTF. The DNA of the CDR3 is TGTGCCAGCAGTGACACCGGACAGGGAGTAGGGGGCTACACCTTC.

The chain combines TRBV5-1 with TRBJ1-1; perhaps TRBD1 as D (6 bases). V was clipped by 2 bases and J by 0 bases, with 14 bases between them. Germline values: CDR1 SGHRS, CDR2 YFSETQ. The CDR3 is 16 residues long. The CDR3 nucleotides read TGCGCCAGCAGCTTCTTGGGTGGGGACATGAACACTGAAGCTTTCTTT. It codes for CASSFLGGDMNTEAFF. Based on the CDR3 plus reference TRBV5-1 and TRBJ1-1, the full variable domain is KAGVTQTPRYLIKTRGQQVTLSCSPISGHRSVSWYQQTPGQGLQFLFEYFSETQRNKGNFPGRFSGRQFSNSRSEMNVSTLELGDSALYLCASSFLGGDMNTEAFFGQGTRLTVV.

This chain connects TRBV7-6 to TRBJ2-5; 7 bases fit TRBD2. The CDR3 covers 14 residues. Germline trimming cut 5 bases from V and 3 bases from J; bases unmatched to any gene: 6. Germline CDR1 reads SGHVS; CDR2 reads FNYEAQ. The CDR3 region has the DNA TGTGCCAGCAGCCGCCTAGCGGTAAAAGAGACCCAGTACTTC. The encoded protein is CASSRLAVKETQYF.

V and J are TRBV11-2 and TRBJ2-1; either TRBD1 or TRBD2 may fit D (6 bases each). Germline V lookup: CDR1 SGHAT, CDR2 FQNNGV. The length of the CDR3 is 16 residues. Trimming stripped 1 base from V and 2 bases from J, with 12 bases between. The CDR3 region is CASSLVAAGAYNEQFF. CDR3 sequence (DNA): TGTGCCAGCAGCTTAGTAGCGGCAGGGGCCTACAATGAGCAGTTCTTC.

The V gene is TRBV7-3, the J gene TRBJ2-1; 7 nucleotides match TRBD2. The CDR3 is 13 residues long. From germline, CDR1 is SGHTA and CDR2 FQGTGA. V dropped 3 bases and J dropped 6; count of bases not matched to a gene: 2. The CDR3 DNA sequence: TGTGCCAGCAGCTTTGCTAGCGGCAATGAGCAGTTCTTC. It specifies CASSFASGNEQFF.

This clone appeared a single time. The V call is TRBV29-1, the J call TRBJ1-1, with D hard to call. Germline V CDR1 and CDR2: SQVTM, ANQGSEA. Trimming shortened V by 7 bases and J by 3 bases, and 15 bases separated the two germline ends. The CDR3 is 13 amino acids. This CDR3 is CSAPTSLDTEAFF. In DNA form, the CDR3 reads TGCAGCGCCCCGACCTCTCTGGACACTGAAGCTTTCTTT.

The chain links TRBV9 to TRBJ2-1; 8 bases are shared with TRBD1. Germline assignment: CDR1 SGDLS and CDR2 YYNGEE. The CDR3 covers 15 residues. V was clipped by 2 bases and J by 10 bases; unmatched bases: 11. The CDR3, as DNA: TGTGCCAGCAGCGTCTTAGGACAGGGCCAGTACGAGCAGTTCTTC. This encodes CASSVLGQGQYEQFF. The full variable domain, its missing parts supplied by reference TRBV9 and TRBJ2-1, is DSGVTQTPKHLITATGQRVTLRCSPRSGDLSVYWYQQSLDQGLQFLIQYYNGEERAKGNILERFSAQQFPDLHSELNLSSLELGDSALYFCASSVLGQGQYEQFFGPGTRLTVL.

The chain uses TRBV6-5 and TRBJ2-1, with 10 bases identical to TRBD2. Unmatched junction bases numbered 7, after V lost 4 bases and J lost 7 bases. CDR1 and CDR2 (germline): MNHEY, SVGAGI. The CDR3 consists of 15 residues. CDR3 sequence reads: CASSFTSGILNEQFF. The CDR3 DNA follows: TGTGCCAGCAGTTTTACTAGCGGGATCCTTAATGAGCAGTTCTTC.

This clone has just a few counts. Here the CDR3 reads CASGPAATNEKLFF. CDR3 in DNA: TGTGCCAGCGGCCCAGCCGCAACTAATGAAAAACTGTTTTTT. The genes are TRBV28 and TRBJ1-4; D not resolved. Trimming stripped 8 bases from V and 0 bases from J, with 10 bases between. The CDR3 has 14 residues. Germline V CDR1 and CDR2: MDHEN, SYDVKM.

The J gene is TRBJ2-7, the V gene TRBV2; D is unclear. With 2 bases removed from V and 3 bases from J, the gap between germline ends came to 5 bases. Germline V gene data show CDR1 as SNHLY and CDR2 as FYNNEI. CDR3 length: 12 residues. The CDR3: CASSEQHYEQYF. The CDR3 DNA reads TGTGCCAGCAGTGAACAGCACTACGAGCAGTACTTC.

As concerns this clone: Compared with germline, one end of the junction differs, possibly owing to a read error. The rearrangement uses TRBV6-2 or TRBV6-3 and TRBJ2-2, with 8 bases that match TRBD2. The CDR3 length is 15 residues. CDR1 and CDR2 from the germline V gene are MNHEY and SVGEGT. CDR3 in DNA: TGTGCCAGCAGTGCCGGGACTAGGGACACCGGGAAGCTGTTTTTT. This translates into CASSAGTRDTGKLFF.

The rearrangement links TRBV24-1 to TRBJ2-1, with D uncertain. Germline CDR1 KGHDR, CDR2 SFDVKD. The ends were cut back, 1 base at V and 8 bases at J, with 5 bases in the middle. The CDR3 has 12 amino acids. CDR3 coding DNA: TGTGCCACCAGTGATTTCCGTGATGAGCAGTTCTTC. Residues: CATSDFRDEQFF.

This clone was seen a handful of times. CDR3 coding DNA: TGTGCCAGTACTACGACAGGGGGCTATGGCTACACCTTC. Translation: CASTTTGGYGYTF. The chain employs TRBV19 and TRBJ1-2, with 9 nucleotides matching TRBD1. The CDR3 contains 13 residues. J lost 4 bases, V lost 7 bases, and 4 bases had no gene match. Germline CDR1 LNHDA, CDR2 SQIVND (reference sequence). The full variable domain, in which reference TRBV19 and TRBJ1-2 provide the parts outside the CDR3, is DGGITQSPKYLFRKEGQNVTLSCEQNLNHDAMYWYRQDPGQGLRLIYYSQIVNDFQKGDIAEGYSVSREKKESFPLTVTSAQKNPTAFYLCASTTTGGYGYTFGSGTRLTVV.

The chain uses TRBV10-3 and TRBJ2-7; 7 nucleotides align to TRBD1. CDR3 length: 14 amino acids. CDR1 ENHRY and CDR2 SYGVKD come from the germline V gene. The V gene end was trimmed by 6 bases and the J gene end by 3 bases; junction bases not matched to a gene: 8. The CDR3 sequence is CAISEKGAFYEQYF. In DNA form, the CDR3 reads TGTGCCATCAGCGAAAAGGGGGCCTTCTACGAGCAGTACTTC.

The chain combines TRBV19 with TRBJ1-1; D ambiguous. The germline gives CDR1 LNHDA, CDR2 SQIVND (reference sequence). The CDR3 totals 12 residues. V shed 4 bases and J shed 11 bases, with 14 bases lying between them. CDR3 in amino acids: CASSTQRLGAFF. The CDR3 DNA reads TGTGCCAGTAGTACCCAACGACTTGGGGCTTTCTTT.

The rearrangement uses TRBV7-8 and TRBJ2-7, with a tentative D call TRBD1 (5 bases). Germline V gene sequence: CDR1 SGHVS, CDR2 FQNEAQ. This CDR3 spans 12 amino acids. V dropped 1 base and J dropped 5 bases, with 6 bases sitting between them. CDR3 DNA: TGTGCCAGCAGCTTAGGGGGCGACGAGCAGTACTTC. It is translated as CASSLGGDEQYF.

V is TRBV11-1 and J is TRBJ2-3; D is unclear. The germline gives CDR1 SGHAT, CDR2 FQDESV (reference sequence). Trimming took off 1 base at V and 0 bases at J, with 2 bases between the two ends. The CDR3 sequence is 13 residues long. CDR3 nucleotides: TGTGCCAGCAGCTTAGATAGCACAGATACGCAGTATTTT. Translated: CASSLDSTDTQYF.

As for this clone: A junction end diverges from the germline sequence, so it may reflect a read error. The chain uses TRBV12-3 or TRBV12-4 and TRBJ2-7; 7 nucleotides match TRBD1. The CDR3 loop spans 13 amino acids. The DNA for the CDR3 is TGTGCCAGCAGTTTAGCATATGGGACAGAGTTCCACTTC. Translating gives CASSLAYGTEFHF.

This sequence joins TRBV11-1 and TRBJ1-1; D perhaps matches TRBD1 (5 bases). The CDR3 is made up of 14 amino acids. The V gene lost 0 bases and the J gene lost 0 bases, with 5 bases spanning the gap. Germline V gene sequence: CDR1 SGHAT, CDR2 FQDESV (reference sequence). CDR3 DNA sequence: TGTGCCAGCAGCTTAGCGACAGTGAACACTGAAGCTTTCTTT. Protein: CASSLATVNTEAFF.

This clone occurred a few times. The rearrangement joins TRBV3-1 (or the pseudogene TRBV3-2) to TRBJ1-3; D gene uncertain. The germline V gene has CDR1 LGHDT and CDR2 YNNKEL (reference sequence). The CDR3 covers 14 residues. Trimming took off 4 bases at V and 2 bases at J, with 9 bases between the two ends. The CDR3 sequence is CASSPRRTGNTIYF. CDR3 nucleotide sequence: TGTGCCAGCAGCCCGAGGAGAACTGGAAACACCATATATTTT.

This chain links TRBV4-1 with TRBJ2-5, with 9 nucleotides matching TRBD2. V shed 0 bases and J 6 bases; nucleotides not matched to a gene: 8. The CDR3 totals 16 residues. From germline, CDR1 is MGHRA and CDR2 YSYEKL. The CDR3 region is CASSQEPSGRWQTQYF. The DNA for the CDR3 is TGCGCCAGCAGCCAAGAACCCAGCGGGAGGTGGCAGACCCAGTACTTC.

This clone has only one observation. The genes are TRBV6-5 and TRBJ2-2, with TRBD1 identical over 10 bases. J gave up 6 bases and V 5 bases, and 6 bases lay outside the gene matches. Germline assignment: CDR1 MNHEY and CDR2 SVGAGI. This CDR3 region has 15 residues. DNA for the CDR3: TGTGCCAGCAGTCGCCTGACAGGGGGCCCCGGGGAGCTGTTTTTT. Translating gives CASSRLTGGPGELFF.

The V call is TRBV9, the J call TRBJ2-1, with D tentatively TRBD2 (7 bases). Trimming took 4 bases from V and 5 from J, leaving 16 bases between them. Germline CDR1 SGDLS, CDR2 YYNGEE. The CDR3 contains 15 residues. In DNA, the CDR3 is TGTGCCAGCAGCCCTAGGGGGGGGGCTGACAATGAGCAGTTCTTC. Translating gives CASSPRGGADNEQFF.

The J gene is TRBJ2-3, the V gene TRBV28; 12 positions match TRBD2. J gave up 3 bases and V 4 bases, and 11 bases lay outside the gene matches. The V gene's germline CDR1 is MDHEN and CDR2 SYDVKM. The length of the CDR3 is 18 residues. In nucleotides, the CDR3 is TGTGCCAGCAGTTACCTCGACTATACTAGCGGGAGGACAGATACGCAGTATTTT. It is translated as CASSYLDYTSGRTDTQYF.

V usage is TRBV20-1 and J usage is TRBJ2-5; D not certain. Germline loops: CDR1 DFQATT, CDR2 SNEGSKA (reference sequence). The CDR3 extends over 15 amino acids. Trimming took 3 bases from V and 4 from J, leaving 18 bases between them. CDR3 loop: CSASPTTSGGETQYF. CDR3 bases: TGCAGTGCTAGTCCTACGACGTCGGGTGGAGAGACCCAGTACTTC.

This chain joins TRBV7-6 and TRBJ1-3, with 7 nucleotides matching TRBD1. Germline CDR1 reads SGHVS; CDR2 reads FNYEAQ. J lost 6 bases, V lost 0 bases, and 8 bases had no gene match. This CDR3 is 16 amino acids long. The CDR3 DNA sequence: TGTGCCAGCAGCTTAGCGTTCAGGGGGATTGAAAACACCATATATTTT. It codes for CASSLAFRGIENTIYF.

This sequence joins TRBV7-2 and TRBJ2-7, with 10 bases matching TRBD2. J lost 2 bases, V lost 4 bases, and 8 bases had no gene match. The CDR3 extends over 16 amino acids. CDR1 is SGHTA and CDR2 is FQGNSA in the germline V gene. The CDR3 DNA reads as TGTGCCAGCAGCTCTATTCCGAGCGGGAGGGCCTACGAGCAGTACTTC. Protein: CASSSIPSGRAYEQYF.